This T cell receptor (beta chain) is drawn from a study of PD-L1 blockade in urothelial cancer. Background on the study: The year 2014 saw patients start atezolizumab, 1,200 mg intravenously every 3 weeks.

As to time point: pretreatment peripheral blood. J was trimmed by 1 base and V by 2 bases; bases with no gene match: 3. The CDR3 spans 15 residues. The germline V gene has CDR1 SGHTA and CDR2 FQGTGA. Each PCR contained spiked-in synthetic TCR analog templates. Clones were read by immunoSEQ multiplex PCR, and TCRdb kept only the in-frame ones, dropping some. The data contain under 70,000 clones, over 75% of them singletons. The material sequenced was PBMCs, taken around atezolizumab (anti-PD-L1) treatment. The J gene is TRBJ2-5, the V gene TRBV7-3; the match to TRBD1 covers 8 bases. The sequence came from a man in his 70s with urothelial cancer. The CDR3 is CASSLVGQGQETQYF. The CDR3 nucleotides are TGTGCCAGCAGCTTAGTCGGACAGGGCCAAGAGACCCAGTACTTC.